This passage covers 15 T cell receptor beta chains from one sample sequenced in a study of spatial heterogeneity in lung cancer. Time point indicated: blood at routine non-recurrence follow-up after resection. TCRs were sequenced from unsorted whole RNA of tumor, nontumor lung or PBMC. TCRdb reanalysed the 5' RACE reads using MiXCR and keeps one entry per CDR3 protein. The data hold around 110,000 distinct CDR3 sequences, with more than 10% observed a single time. The specimen comprised PBMCs, sampled at follow-up. These receptors all stem from a male donor with early-stage non-small cell lung cancer.

This clonotype was counted ten times or more. The chain combines TRBV5-5 with TRBJ2-7; a weak D match, TRBD2 (5 bases). Trimming took off 2 bases at V and 3 bases at J, with 12 bases between the two ends. CDR3 length: 14 residues. Looked up from germline, CDR1 is SGHKS and CDR2 is YYEKEE (reference sequence). CDR3 sequence: CASSFNYGNYEQYF. The CDR3 DNA follows: TGTGCCAGCAGCTTTAATTACGGGAACTACGAGCAGTACTTC.

The rearrangement links TRBV5-6 to TRBJ1-1; D not resolved. This CDR3 spans 14 amino acids. Trimming shortened V by 2 bases and J by 1 base, and 9 bases separated the two germline ends. Germline assignment: CDR1 SGHDT and CDR2 YYEEEE. The CDR3 DNA reads as TGTGCCAGCAGCTTACCACCGGCGAACACTGAAGCTTTCTTT. Translating it yields CASSLPPANTEAFF.

At least ten counts were recorded for this clonotype. The chain recombines TRBV19 with TRBJ1-1; 12 bases are shared with TRBD1. CDR1 and CDR2 (germline): LNHDA, SQIVND (reference sequence). The CDR3 consists of 14 residues. Unmatched junction bases numbered 4, after V lost 6 bases and J lost 5 bases. The CDR3 DNA reads as TGTGCCAGTAGCGGGACAGGGGGCAGAACTGAAGCTTTCTTT. This sequence encodes CASSGTGGRTEAFF.

The rearrangement joins TRBV2 to TRBJ2-1; tentatively, D is TRBD2 (6 bases). V dropped 5 bases and J dropped 8 bases, with 16 bases sitting between them. There are 14 residues in the CDR3. Germline values: CDR1 SNHLY, CDR2 FYNNEI. DNA of the CDR3: TGTGCCAGCAGTCCTCTGGGGGAGGAGGATGAGCAGTTCTTC. This codes for CASSPLGEEDEQFF.

This clonotype was seen at least ten times. The chain carries TRBV6-4 and TRBJ2-3; a possible D gene is TRBD2 (5 bases). Germline V lookup: CDR1 MRHNA, CDR2 SNTAGT. V was cut by 0 bases and J by 0 bases, with 7 bases left in between. The CDR3 totals 15 residues. Here the CDR3 DNA reads TGTGCCAGCAGTGACTCAGGACTCAGCACAGATACGCAGTATTTT. This sequence encodes CASSDSGLSTDTQYF.

This clonotype was seen more than once but under ten times. V and J are TRBV7-3 and TRBJ1-6; 8 nucleotides line up with TRBD1. The germline gives CDR1 SGHTA, CDR2 FQGTGA. The CDR3 sequence is 15 residues long. Trimming took 3 bases from V and 7 from J; bases not matched to a gene: 5. CDR3: CASSFGTGLNSPLHF. The CDR3 DNA sequence: TGTGCCAGCAGCTTCGGGACAGGATTAAATTCACCCCTCCACTTT.

The chain is built from TRBV7-9 and TRBJ2-5; 9 bases agree with TRBD1. With V trimmed by 5 bases and J by 2 bases, 3 bases remained unmatched. Germline V CDR1 and CDR2: SEHNR, FQNEAQ (reference sequence). This CDR3 is 14 amino acids long. The CDR3 protein is CASSRDRVQETQYF. The CDR3, as DNA: TGTGCCAGCAGCCGGGACAGGGTACAAGAGACCCAGTACTTC.

This clonotype was recorded a few times. The chain recombines TRBV28 with TRBJ1-5; no firm D call. The CDR3 is 14 amino acids. Germline V gives CDR1 MDHEN, CDR2 SYDVKM. V lost 2 bases, J lost 2 bases, and 7 bases lay in between. CDR3 protein: CASSLVWGNQPQHF. In nucleotides, the CDR3 is TGTGCCAGCAGTTTAGTGTGGGGCAATCAGCCCCAGCATTTT.

V and J are TRBV20-1 and TRBJ2-3; TRBD1 matches at 7 bases. The CDR3 extends over 11 amino acids. J was trimmed by 6 bases and V by 6 bases; bases with no gene match: 3. Germline V gene sequence: CDR1 DFQATT, CDR2 SNEGSKA (reference sequence). The CDR3 here is CSADRLDTQYF. Written as DNA, the CDR3 is TGCAGTGCGGACAGGTTGGATACGCAGTATTTT.

The rearrangement uses TRBV10-3 and TRBJ2-7; no definite D call. This CDR3 region has 13 residues. From germline, CDR1 is ENHRY and CDR2 SYGVKD. V lost 3 bases and J 5 bases, leaving 11 bases between the germline ends. The CDR3 DNA reads TGTGCCATCAGTGATGATCTACGGGACGAGCAGTACTTC. This codes for CAISDDLRDEQYF.

The V and J genes are TRBV19 and TRBJ1-5, with no clear D. The CDR3 covers 14 residues. Per the germline V gene, CDR1 is LNHDA and CDR2 is SQIVND (reference sequence). The V end lost 2 bases, the J end lost 6 bases, and 11 bases lay between the germline ends. The CDR3 nucleotides read TGTGCCAGTAGTATAACTGGAGTGGGTCAGCCCCAGCATTTT. Encoded protein: CASSITGVGQPQHF.

This clonotype was found many times. CDR3 sequence: CASSEAERMNTEAFF. As DNA, the CDR3 is TGTGCCAGCAGTGAAGCAGAGCGGATGAACACTGAAGCTTTCTTT. The chain couples TRBV2 to TRBJ1-1; D gene uncertain. The CDR3 is made up of 15 amino acids. The V gene lost 0 bases and the J gene lost 0 bases, with 8 bases spanning the gap. CDR1 and CDR2 from the germline V gene are SNHLY and FYNNEI.

This clonotype came up many times. V gene TRBV7-9 combines with J gene TRBJ1-1, with 11 nucleotides matching TRBD1. Trimming at V came to 8 bases and at J to 4 bases, leaving 9 bases not matched to a gene. Germline V gives CDR1 SEHNR, CDR2 FQNEAQ (reference sequence). The CDR3 totals 15 residues. The DNA for the CDR3 is TGTGCCAGCCCCCCGGACAGGGGGCGGTCCACTGAAGCTTTCTTT. Its protein is CASPPDRGRSTEAFF.

J is TRBJ2-2 and V is TRBV11-2; 7 bases match TRBD1. The CDR3 has 15 amino acids. Germline V gene data show CDR1 as SGHAT and CDR2 as FQNNGV. V gave up 5 bases and J gave up 4 bases; unmatched junction bases: 7. The CDR3 sequence is CASSGRTGGTGELFF. As DNA, the CDR3 is TGTGCCAGCAGCGGGCGGACAGGTGGCACCGGGGAGCTGTTTTTT.

Only one count was recorded for this clonotype. The rearrangement joins TRBV7-3 to TRBJ2-3, with a possible D match to TRBD2 (6 bases). V was clipped by 1 base and J by 9 bases, with 20 bases between them. CDR1 SGHTA and CDR2 FQGTGA come from the germline V gene. The CDR3 is 16 residues long. The chain's CDR3 is CASSLMLARGFGTQYF. CDR3 sequence (DNA): TGTGCCAGCAGCTTAATGCTAGCGAGGGGCTTTGGGACGCAGTATTTT.